The clone carrying this T cell receptor beta chain was observed at least ten times. V gave up 3 bases and J gave up 12 bases, with 19 bases separating them. CDR3 length: 13 amino acids. Per the germline V gene, CDR1 is SGHRS and CDR2 is YFSETQ. For TCRbeta, the library was prepared with unique molecular identifiers. TCRdb itself ran the PCR reads through MiXCR, one entry per CDR3 protein. This sample yields about 180,000 distinct CDR3 sequences, of which 11% are seen a single time; approximately 13% belongs to the top ten. These data come from a study of T-cell reconstitution after alpha-beta-depleted transplantation in children.

This material consisted of PBMCs, taken before TCRalphabeta/CD19-depleted stem cell transplant. The chain links TRBV5-1 to TRBJ2-7; D call uncertain. The sequence derives from a boy aged 2-9 years with acute myeloid leukemia, due to receive a stem cell transplant. CDR3 DNA: TGCGCCAGCAGCTCGACATACCCGACGGAGAGGTACGTC. Its translation is CASSSTYPTERYV.